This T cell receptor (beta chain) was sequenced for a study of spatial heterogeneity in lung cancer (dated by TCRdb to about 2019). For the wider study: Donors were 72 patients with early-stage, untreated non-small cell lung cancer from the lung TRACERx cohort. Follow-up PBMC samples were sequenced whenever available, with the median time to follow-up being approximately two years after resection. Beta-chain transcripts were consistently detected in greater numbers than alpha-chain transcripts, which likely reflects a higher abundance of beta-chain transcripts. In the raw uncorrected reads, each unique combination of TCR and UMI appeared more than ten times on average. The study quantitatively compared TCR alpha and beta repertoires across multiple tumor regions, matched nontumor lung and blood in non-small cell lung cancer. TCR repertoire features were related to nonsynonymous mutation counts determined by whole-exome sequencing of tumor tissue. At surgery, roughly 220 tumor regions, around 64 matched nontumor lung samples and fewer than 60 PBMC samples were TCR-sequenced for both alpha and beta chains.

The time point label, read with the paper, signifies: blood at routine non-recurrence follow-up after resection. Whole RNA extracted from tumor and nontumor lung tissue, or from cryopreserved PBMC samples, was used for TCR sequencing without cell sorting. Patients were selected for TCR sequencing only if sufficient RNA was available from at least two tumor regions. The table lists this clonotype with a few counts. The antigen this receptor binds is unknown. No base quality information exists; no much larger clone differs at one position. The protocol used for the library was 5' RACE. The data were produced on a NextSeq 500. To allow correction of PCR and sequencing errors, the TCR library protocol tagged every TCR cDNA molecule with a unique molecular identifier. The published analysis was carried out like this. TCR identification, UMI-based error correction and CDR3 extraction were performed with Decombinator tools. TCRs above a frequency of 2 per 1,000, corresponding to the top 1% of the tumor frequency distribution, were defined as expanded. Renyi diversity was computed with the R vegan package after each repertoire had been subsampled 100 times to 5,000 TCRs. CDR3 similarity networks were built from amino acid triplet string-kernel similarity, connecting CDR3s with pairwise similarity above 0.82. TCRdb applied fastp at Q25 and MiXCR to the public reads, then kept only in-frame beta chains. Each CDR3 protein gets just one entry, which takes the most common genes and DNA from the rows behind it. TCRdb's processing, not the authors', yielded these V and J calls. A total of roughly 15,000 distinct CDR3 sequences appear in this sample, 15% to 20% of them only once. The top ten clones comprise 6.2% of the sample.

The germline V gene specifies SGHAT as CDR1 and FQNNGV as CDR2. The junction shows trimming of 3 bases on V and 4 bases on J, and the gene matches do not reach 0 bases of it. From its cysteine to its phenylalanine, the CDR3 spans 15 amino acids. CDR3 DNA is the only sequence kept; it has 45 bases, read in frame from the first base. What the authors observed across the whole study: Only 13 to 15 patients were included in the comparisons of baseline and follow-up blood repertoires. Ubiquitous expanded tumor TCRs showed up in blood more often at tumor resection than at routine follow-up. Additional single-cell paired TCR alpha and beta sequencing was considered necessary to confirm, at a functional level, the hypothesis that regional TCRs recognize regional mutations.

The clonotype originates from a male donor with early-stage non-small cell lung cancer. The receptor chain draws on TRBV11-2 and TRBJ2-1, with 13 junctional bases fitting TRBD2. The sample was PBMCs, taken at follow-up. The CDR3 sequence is CASSLGLAGYNEQFF. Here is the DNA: TGTGCCAGCAGCTTGGGACTAGCGGGATACAATGAGCAGTTCTTC.